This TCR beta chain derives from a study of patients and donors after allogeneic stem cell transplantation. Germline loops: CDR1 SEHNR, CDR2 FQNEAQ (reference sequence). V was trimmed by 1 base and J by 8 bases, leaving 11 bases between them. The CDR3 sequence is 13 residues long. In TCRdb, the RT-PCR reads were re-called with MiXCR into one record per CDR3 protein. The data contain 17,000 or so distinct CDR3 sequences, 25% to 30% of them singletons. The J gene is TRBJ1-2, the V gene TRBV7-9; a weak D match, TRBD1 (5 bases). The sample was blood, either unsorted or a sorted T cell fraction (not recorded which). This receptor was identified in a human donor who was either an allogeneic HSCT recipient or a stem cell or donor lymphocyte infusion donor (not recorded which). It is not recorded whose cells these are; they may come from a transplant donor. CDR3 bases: TGTGCCAGCAGCTTAGTGAGAGGGGAAGGCTACACCTTC. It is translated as CASSLVRGEGYTF. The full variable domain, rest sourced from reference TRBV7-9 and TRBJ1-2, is DTGVSQNPRHKITKRGQNVTFRCDPISEHNRLYWYRQTLGQGPEFLTYFQNEAQLEKSRLLSDRFSAERPKGSFSTLEIQRTEQGDSAMYLCASSLVRGEGYTFGSGTRLTVV.